This entry concerns a single T cell receptor (beta chain). Clones were sequenced by immunoSEQ multiplex PCR, and TCRdb holds only the in-frame ones, with some missing. The table includes 75,000 to 85,000 clones, about 83% detected once. This entry is derived from a study of T cell responses to AZD1222 COVID-19 vaccine. The CDR3 has 12 residues. CDR1 is SGHRS and CDR2 is YFSETQ in the germline V gene. V dropped 0 bases and J dropped 6 bases, with 5 bases sitting between them. This specimen consisted of peripheral blood, obtained 28 days after the second AZD1222 dose. The J gene is TRBJ2-3, the V gene TRBV5-1; D is undetermined. This TCR came from an adult who received the AZD1222 COVID-19 vaccine. CDR3 region: CASSLEWDTQYF. CDR3 nucleotide sequence: TGCGCCAGCAGCTTGGAGTGGGATACGCAGTATTTT.